The 20 T cell receptor beta chains given below trace back to one sample, sequenced in a study of blood T cell repertoires in COVID-19. This table comes from immunoSEQ multiplex PCR, and its TCRdb copy is limited to in-frame clones, with some not included. The sample lists tens of thousands of clones; roughly 90% were seen once. Material for sequencing was peripheral blood. These receptors all stem from a man in his 60s with acute or convalescent COVID-19.

The V and J genes are TRBV10-3 and TRBJ1-4; a possible D gene is TRBD1 (6 bases). CDR1 and CDR2 from the germline V gene are ENHRY and SYGVKD. Trimming cost V 1 base and J 6 bases, with 9 bases left between them. This CDR3 comprises 14 residues. DNA of the CDR3: TGTGCCATCAGTGAGTACAAGGGGGATGAAAAACTGTTTTTT. Its protein product is CAISEYKGDEKLFF.

The chain has TRBV9 and TRBJ2-7, with 7 nucleotides matching TRBD1. The V segment lost 3 bases and the J segment 3 bases; nucleotides outside the gene matches: 9. Germline CDR1 is SGDLS and CDR2 is YYNGEE. The CDR3 totals 15 residues. The CDR3 nucleotides read TGTGCCAGCAGCGCTCGACAGGGATGGGTCTACGAGCAGTACTTC. Residues: CASSARQGWVYEQYF.

The chain links TRBV7-9 to TRBJ1-5; tentative D call: TRBD1 (6 bases). Deletions cut 4 bases from V and 2 bases from J, with 9 bases between. The CDR3 covers 14 residues. The germline CDR1 and CDR2 sequences are SEHNR and FQNEAQ (reference sequence). CDR3 in amino acids: CASSWAGGNQPQHF. In nucleotides, the CDR3 is TGTGCCAGCAGCTGGGCAGGGGGCAATCAGCCCCAGCATTTT.

V usage is TRBV5-6 and J usage is TRBJ1-4; 7 bases agree with TRBD1. Germline lookup yields CDR1 SGHDT and CDR2 YYEEEE. Losses at the gene ends were 4 bases for V and 8 bases for J; bases not matched to a gene: 14. This CDR3 has 16 residues. The CDR3 spells CASSAPRQGGREKLFF. In nucleotides, the CDR3 is TGTGCCAGCAGCGCGCCAAGACAGGGAGGAAGGGAAAAACTGTTTTTT.

This chain links TRBV3-1 (or the pseudogene TRBV3-2) with TRBJ1-4, with a weak D call TRBD1 (5 bases). CDR1 is LGHDT and CDR2 is YNNKEL in the germline V gene (reference sequence). CDR3 length: 13 amino acids. V lost 1 base and J lost 7, with 7 bases in between. In DNA form, the CDR3 reads TGTGCCAGCAGCCAAGCTAGGGGTGAAAAACTGTTTTTT. Translation: CASSQARGEKLFF.

V and J are TRBV11-2 and TRBJ2-7; 9 bases fit TRBD1. Trimming cost V 9 bases and J 3 bases; bases outside gene matches: 9. The germline V gene encodes CDR1 SGHAT and CDR2 FQNNGV. The CDR3 is 14 residues long. CDR3 nucleotide sequence: TGTGCCAGTTCCGGACAGGGGAAGGGCTACGAGCAGTACTTC. Protein product: CASSGQGKGYEQYF.

This chain connects TRBV5-1 to TRBJ2-3; 11 positions agree with TRBD2. V trimming: 4 bases; J trimming: 2 bases; junction bases outside the gene matches: 6. CDR1 is SGHRS and CDR2 is YFSETQ in the germline V gene. The CDR3 totals 16 residues. CDR3 nucleotide sequence: TGCGCCAGCAGCGCGGTAGCGGGGGGGCTCACAGATACGCAGTATTTT. It codes for CASSAVAGGLTDTQYF. The full variable domain, with the rest looked up from reference TRBV5-1 and TRBJ2-3, is KAGVTQTPRYLIKTRGQQVTLSCSPISGHRSVSWYQQTPGQGLQFLFEYFSETQRNKGNFPGRFSGRQFSNSRSEMNVSTLELGDSALYLCASSAVAGGLTDTQYFGPGTRLTVL.

V is TRBV7-9 and J is TRBJ1-1; possibly TRBD1 for D (6 bases). The CDR3 totals 16 residues. Trimming took 1 base from V and 3 from J, leaving 15 bases between them. CDR1 SEHNR and CDR2 FQNEAQ come from the germline V gene (reference sequence). The chain's CDR3 is CASSLGYGTGHTEAFF. CDR3 nucleotides: TGTGCCAGCAGCTTAGGATACGGTACAGGGCACACTGAAGCTTTCTTT.

The chain joins TRBV18 to TRBJ2-3; D ambiguous. With 3 bases removed from V and 0 bases from J, the gap between germline ends came to 7 bases. Germline CDR1 KGHSH, CDR2 LQKENI. CDR3 length: 14 amino acids. Written as DNA, the CDR3 is TGTGCCAGCTCACCGTTTCCTAGCACAGATACGCAGTATTTT. Amino acid sequence: CASSPFPSTDTQYF.

The chain joins TRBV18 to TRBJ1-5, with D possibly matching TRBD1 (6 bases). This CDR3 is 17 amino acids long. CDR1 is KGHSH and CDR2 is LQKENI in the germline V gene. Trimming removed 5 bases at V and 1 base at J, with 18 bases between. The chain's CDR3 is CASSLGAATTSNQPQHF. The CDR3 nucleotides read TGTGCCAGCTCATTGGGGGCAGCTACCACCAGCAATCAGCCCCAGCATTTT.

V is TRBV5-5 and J is TRBJ2-7; D gene ambiguous. V was trimmed by 0 bases and J by 4 bases, leaving 11 bases between them. The V gene's germline CDR1 is SGHKS and CDR2 YYEKEE (reference sequence). The CDR3 is made up of 14 amino acids. The CDR3 DNA reads as TGTGCCAGCAGCTTGGTCGGTCAGACTTACGAGCAGTACTTC. It yields the protein CASSLVGQTYEQYF.

The chain joins TRBV5-4 to TRBJ2-2; 8 bases line up with TRBD2. This CDR3 spans 16 amino acids. Per germline, CDR1 SGHNT and CDR2 YYREEE (reference sequence). V lost 2 bases to trimming and J lost 8 bases; unmatched junction nucleotides: 11. CDR3 bases: TGTGCCAGCAGCTTCCCTTTGGGACTAGGGTCTGGGGAGCTGTTTTTT. As protein: CASSFPLGLGSGELFF.

The CDR3 coding sequence is TGTGCCAGCAGGCCCGGACAGTATGAGCAGTTCTTC. Translating gives CASRPGQYEQFF. This chain links TRBV2 with TRBJ2-1, with a tentative D call TRBD1 (6 bases). The length of the CDR3 is 12 residues. V lost 6 bases to trimming and J lost 8 bases, with 11 bases between them. Germline-derived CDR1 and CDR2 are SNHLY and FYNNEI.

The rearrangement links TRBV7-3 to TRBJ2-7; TRBD1 is a possible D gene (6 bases). This CDR3 spans 16 amino acids. Germline V gene data show CDR1 as SGHTA and CDR2 as FQGTGA. V shed 0 bases and J shed 5 bases, with 17 bases lying between them. This CDR3 reads CASSLTGTPVPDEQYF. The DNA for the CDR3 is TGTGCCAGCAGCTTAACCGGGACACCTGTTCCGGACGAGCAGTACTTC.

V and J are TRBV7-2 and TRBJ1-4; tentative D call: TRBD1 (6 bases). CDR3 length: 15 residues. Trimming cost V 3 bases and J 3 bases, with 11 bases left between them. Germline V gene data show CDR1 as SGHTA and CDR2 as FQGNSA. The CDR3 region is CASSLATGSNEKLFF. The CDR3 DNA follows: TGTGCCAGCAGCTTGGCGACAGGCTCTAATGAAAAACTGTTTTTT.

The sample holds one count of this clone. The V gene is TRBV5-4, the J gene TRBJ1-3; tentative D call: TRBD1 (5 bases). Per germline, CDR1 SGHNT and CDR2 YYREEE (reference sequence). Trimming took off 4 bases at V and 2 bases at J, with 13 bases between the two ends. The CDR3 runs 15 residues. CDR3 sequence reads: CASSGPDSTGNTIYF. CDR3 bases: TGTGCCAGCAGCGGCCCCGACAGTACTGGAAACACCATATATTTT.

This rearrangement joins TRBV19 to TRBJ1-6; 7 bases map to TRBD1. There are 16 residues in the CDR3. With V trimmed by 6 bases and J by 6 bases, 11 bases remained unmatched. Per germline, CDR1 LNHDA and CDR2 SQIVND (reference sequence). The CDR3 DNA reads TGTGCCAGTAGGACAACAACAGGGGACGGTAATTCACCCCTCCACTTT. Its translation: CASRTTTGDGNSPLHF. Combining the CDR3 with reference TRBV19 and TRBJ1-6 gives the whole variable domain DGGITQSPKYLFRKEGQNVTLSCEQNLNHDAMYWYRQDPGQGLRLIYYSQIVNDFQKGDIAEGYSVSREKKESFPLTVTSAQKNPTAFYLCASRTTTGDGNSPLHFGNGTRLTVT.

The V and J genes are TRBV28 and TRBJ1-1, with D possibly TRBD1 on 6 matching bases. Germline lookup yields CDR1 MDHEN and CDR2 SYDVKM. The length of the CDR3 is 15 residues. V was shortened by 2 bases and J by 5 bases, with 15 bases between the two germline ends. CDR3 nucleotide sequence: TGTGCCAGCAGTTTACCCGGGGGGGCGAAAACTGAAGCTTTCTTT. Its protein product is CASSLPGGAKTEAFF. The variable domain in full, with the rest retrieved from reference TRBV28 and TRBJ1-1, is DVKVTQSSRYLVKRTGEKVFLECVQDMDHENMFWYRQDPGLGLRLIYFSYDVKMKEKGDIPEGYSVSREKKERFSLILESASTNQTSMYLCASSLPGGAKTEAFFGQGTRLTVV.

The chain employs TRBV7-6 and TRBJ1-2; 8 bases agree with TRBD1. The CDR3 length is 14 residues. V shed 0 bases, J shed 7 bases, and the junction held 4 bases outside the gene matches. Germline CDR1 SGHVS, CDR2 FNYEAQ. This CDR3 is CASSLATGDAGYTF. CDR3 DNA: TGTGCCAGCAGCTTAGCGACAGGGGATGCTGGCTACACCTTC. The full variable domain, in which reference TRBV7-6 and TRBJ1-2 provide the parts outside the CDR3, is GAGVSQSPRYKVTKRGQDVALRCDPISGHVSLYWYRQALGQGPEFLTYFNYEAQQDKSGLPNDRFSAERPEGSISTLTIQRTEQRDSAMYRCASSLATGDAGYTFGSGTRLTVV.

V usage is TRBV5-4 and J usage is TRBJ2-2; 10 nucleotides match TRBD2. Trimming took 2 bases from V and 7 from J; bases not matched to a gene: 5. The CDR3 covers 15 residues. The V gene's germline CDR1 is SGHNT and CDR2 YYREEE (reference sequence). The CDR3 reads CASSFSGGMVGELFF. CDR3 nucleotides: TGTGCCAGCAGCTTTAGCGGGGGGATGGTCGGGGAGCTGTTTTTT.